The 14 T cell receptor beta chains listed next were all sequenced from one sample in a study of T-cell reconstitution after alpha-beta-depleted transplantation in children. Unique molecular identifiers were used in preparing the TCRbeta library. MiXCR was run by TCRdb on the PCR reads, yielding one entry per CDR3 protein. The sample holds 200,000 to 250,000 distinct CDR3 sequences, approximately 9% seen once. Sequences were derived from PBMCs from the stem cell graft donor, sampled from the stem cell graft. The receptor source for this set is a human donor who donated a stem cell graft to a child with acute lymphoblastic leukemia.

This clonotype was found a few times. The chain links TRBV6-1 to TRBJ1-1; tentative D call: TRBD1 (5 bases). The germline gives CDR1 MNHNS, CDR2 SASEGT. CDR3 length: 15 residues. V gave up 6 bases and J gave up 1 base, with 15 bases separating them. This CDR3 reads CASRRPDISNTEAFF. CDR3 DNA sequence: TGTGCCAGCAGGCGGCCGGACATCTCGAACACTGAAGCTTTCTTT.

This clonotype was detected a few times. V usage is TRBV5-1 and J usage is TRBJ2-3; a weak D match, TRBD1 (8 bases). This CDR3 comprises 15 residues. The ends were cut back, 4 bases at V and 4 bases at J, with 16 bases in the middle. Germline CDR1 is SGHRS and CDR2 is YFSETQ. The CDR3 DNA reads TGCGCCAGCAGCCCGGACAGGGCGGGGGCAGATACGCAGTATTTT. This encodes CASSPDRAGADTQYF.

This clonotype was counted many times. This rearrangement joins TRBV27 to TRBJ2-3, with TRBD2 matching 10 bases. CDR1 and CDR2 (germline): MNHEY, SMNVEV (reference sequence). The length of the CDR3 is 16 residues. V was clipped by 7 bases and J by 4 bases; unmatched bases: 11. CDR3 bases: TGTGCCAGCAACCCTTCTAGCGGGGGTGGAGCAGATACGCAGTATTTT. Translated: CASNPSSGGGADTQYF.

The chain couples TRBV19 to TRBJ2-7; 7 positions match TRBD1. The germline V gene has CDR1 LNHDA and CDR2 SQIVND (reference sequence). J was trimmed by 6 bases and V by 4 bases; bases with no gene match: 6. The CDR3 has 13 residues. This CDR3 is CASSTDRVGEQYF. The CDR3 DNA reads TGTGCCAGTAGTACAGACAGGGTTGGCGAGCAGTACTTC.

The rearrangement links TRBV20-1 to TRBJ1-5, with a possible D match to TRBD1 (5 bases). The CDR3 contains 13 residues. Germline V gives CDR1 DFQATT, CDR2 SNEGSKA (reference sequence). V shed 6 bases and J shed 6 bases, with 15 bases lying between them. CDR3 coding DNA: TGCAGTGCCCCCGAGTCGGGGGTTCAGCCCCAGCATTTT. Its protein is CSAPESGVQPQHF.

This clonotype was counted many times. The rearrangement uses TRBV19 and TRBJ2-3, with TRBD1 matching 10 bases. CDR1 is LNHDA and CDR2 is SQIVND in the germline V gene (reference sequence). V was clipped by 4 bases and J by 6 bases; unmatched bases: 4. The CDR3 extends over 14 amino acids. CDR3 sequence reads: CASSSGTGVDTQYF. CDR3 nucleotide sequence: TGTGCCAGTAGTAGCGGGACAGGGGTGGATACGCAGTATTTT.

Points on this clonotype: A clone one base away is much larger, so this may be a read error. The genes are TRBV18 and TRBJ2-5, with D unresolved. The CDR3 sequence is 11 residues long. The germline V gene has CDR1 KGHSH and CDR2 LQKENI. The CDR3 bases are TGTGCCAGCTCACCACGGGTACAGCAGCACTTC. Its translation: CASSPRVQQHF.

This clonotype was counted at least ten times. The chain links TRBV10-3 to TRBJ2-2; maybe TRBD2 (6 bases). The CDR3 extends over 14 amino acids. V dropped 11 bases and J dropped 0 bases, with 13 bases sitting between them. Looked up from germline, CDR1 is ENHRY and CDR2 is SYGVKD. The CDR3 loop reads CASSGLANTGELFF. The CDR3 DNA reads as TGTGCCTCGAGCGGGCTCGCGAACACCGGGGAGCTGTTTTTT.

This rearrangement joins TRBV6-5 to TRBJ1-1; D remains ambiguous. Per germline, CDR1 MNHEY and CDR2 SVGAGI. There are 14 residues in the CDR3. Trimming shortened V by 0 bases and J by 3 bases, and 8 bases separated the two germline ends. The CDR3 here is CASSYSNWDTEAFF. CDR3 coding DNA: TGTGCCAGCAGTTACTCGAATTGGGACACTGAAGCTTTCTTT.

This clonotype appeared many times. The V call is TRBV29-1, the J call TRBJ2-2; TRBD1 matches 7 bases. The CDR3 spans 15 residues. V lost 0 bases to trimming and J lost 3 bases; unmatched junction nucleotides: 4. CDR1 and CDR2 (germline): SQVTM, ANQGSEA. CDR3 nucleotide sequence: TGCAGCGTTGAAGATAAGGGGGCAGACACCGGGGAGCTGTTTTTT. Translating gives CSVEDKGADTGELFF.

The V and J genes are TRBV7-9 and TRBJ1-4; 7 bases match TRBD1. Germline CDR1 SEHNR, CDR2 FQNEAQ (reference sequence). Trimming at V came to 4 bases and at J to 6 bases, leaving 5 bases not matched to a gene. The CDR3 length is 14 residues. This chain's CDR3 is CASSSGTADEKLFF. The CDR3 DNA follows: TGTGCCAGCAGCTCCGGGACAGCTGATGAAAAACTGTTTTTT.

The gene calls are TRBV5-1 and TRBJ1-6, with TRBD1 matching over 10 bases. Germline lookup yields CDR1 SGHRS and CDR2 YFSETQ. V lost 4 bases, J lost 12 bases, and 13 bases stayed unmatched. The CDR3 length is 16 residues. In DNA form, the CDR3 reads TGCGCCAGCAGCGACCAACCGGGACAGGGGAGTGGACCCCTCCACTTT. Translation: CASSDQPGQGSGPLHF.

The chain recombines TRBV11-3 with TRBJ2-7; D perhaps matches TRBD2 (6 bases). The ends were cut back, 5 bases at V and 6 bases at J, with 14 bases in the middle. The CDR3 has 13 residues. In germline, CDR1 is SGHNT, CDR2 YENEEA. The DNA for the CDR3 is TGTGCCAGCAGCCCGGGACTTTTTGGCGAGCAGTACTTC. This gives the protein CASSPGLFGEQYF.

The rearrangement uses TRBV6-5 and TRBJ1-5; D possibly corresponds to TRBD1 (6 bases). Germline V CDR1 and CDR2: MNHEY, SVGAGI. CDR3 size: 17 residues. V was cut by 0 bases and J by 0 bases, with 12 bases left in between. CDR3 coding DNA: TGTGCCAGCAGTTACTCGGGGGGGACAATTAGCAATCAGCCCCAGCATTTT. This codes for CASSYSGGTISNQPQHF.